The rows below give T cell receptor beta chains drawn from one sample of a study of shared clonotypes between healthy human individuals. Produced via immunoSEQ multiplex PCR; TCRdb's table is partial and in-frame only. Of millions of clones listed, roughly nine tenths are singletons. Sequencing was performed on naive CD4+ T cells sorted from blood. The receptors come from a man between 18 and 29 years old in good health. Each CDR3 is given with its conserved first and last residue. D genes are given only for firm matches. Clone size is shown for a subset of rows, as once, few, many or a class of expanded clone.

TRBV7-9	NA	NA	TRBJ2-2	TGTGCCAGCAGCTTAGTTTCCGGGGAGCTGTTTTTT	CASSLVSGELFF
TRBV4-3	TRBD2	once	TRBJ2-1	TGCGCCAGCAGCCAAGAGGGACTAGGTGAGCAGTTCTTC	CASSQEGLGEQFF
TRBV4-3	NA	NA	TRBJ1-1	TGCGCCAGCAGCCAAGATCCGAGAGGGGTCACTGAAGCTTTCTTT	CASSQDPRGVTEAFF
TRBV19	NA	NA	TRBJ2-3	TGTGCCAGTGGGCAGGGGCGGACCCCGTGGGATACGCAGTATTTT	CASGQGRTPWDTQYF
TRBV18	TRBD1	NA	TRBJ1-2	TGTGCCAGCTCACCGCCCGGTCAGGGGGAGAAAGGCTACACCTTC	CASSPPGQGEKGYTF
TRBV5-1	NA	NA	TRBJ1-5	TGCGCCAGCAGCTTGGGGACAGTTAGCAATCAGCCCCAGCATTTT	CASSLGTVSNQPQHF
TRBV7-9	NA	NA	TRBJ1-1	TGTGCCAGCAGCTTAACAGGGTACACTGAAGCTTTCTTT	CASSLTGYTEAFF
TRBV27	NA	once	TRBJ2-6	TGTGCCAGCAGCCCCTCGGGGGCTCAAGGGGCCAACGTCCTGACTTTC	CASSPSGAQGANVLTF
TRBV10-1	TRBD1	NA	TRBJ1-3	TGCGCCAGCAGTGATACAGGGGTACCGGGAAACACCATATATTTT	CASSDTGVPGNTIYF
TRBV18	NA	NA	TRBJ2-5	TGTGCCAGCTCACCTGTAGGGGAGACCCAGTACTTC	CASSPVGETQYF
TRBV10-3	TRBD1	once	TRBJ1-4	TGTGCCATCAGATCCGGGACAGGGAATGAAAAACTGTTTTTT	CAIRSGTGNEKLFF
TRBV5-6	NA	NA	TRBJ2-7	TGTGCCAGCAGCTTTCTCCAGGTCCCGTTAGGCGAGCAGTACTTC	CASSFLQVPLGEQYF
TRBV10-3	TRBD2	NA	TRBJ2-7	TGTGCCATCACTAGCGGGAGTACCTACGAGCAGTACTTC	CAITSGSTYEQYF
TRBV10-2	NA	once	TRBJ2-7	TGCGCCAGCAGTGAGGGGACTGGGGCCTACGAGCAGTACTTC	CASSEGTGAYEQYF
TRBV7-2	TRBD2	once	TRBJ2-1	TGTGCCAGCAGCAAGGGAGGGGCCTACAATGAGCAGTTCTTC	CASSKGGAYNEQFF
TRBV10-1	TRBD1	NA	TRBJ2-1	TGCGCCAGCAGTGAGAGTATCGGCAGGGGGCGTAATGAGCAGTTCTTC	CASSESIGRGRNEQFF
TRBV5-6	NA	NA	TRBJ2-7	TGTGCCAGCAGCTTGGTAGGGGTCGACGAGCAGTACTTC	CASSLVGVDEQYF
TRBV28	NA	NA	TRBJ1-5	TGTGCCAGCACGGCTATTAGCAATCAGCCCCAGCATTTT	CASTAISNQPQHF
TRBV2	TRBD1	NA	TRBJ1-6	TGTGCCAGCAAGACAGGGGTCTTCTCTGGGTCACCCCTCCACTTT	CASKTGVFSGSPLHF
TRBV11-2	NA	NA	TRBJ1-2	TGTGCCAGCAGCCCCCGTAGGGGGGATGGCTACACCTTC	CASSPRRGDGYTF
TRBV9	NA	few	TRBJ2-7	TGTGCCAGCAGCGTGAGCCACCTCGACTACGAGCAGTACTTC	CASSVSHLDYEQYF
TRBV27	TRBD1	NA	TRBJ1-5	TGTGCCAGCAGTTTACAGGGGGCAAGTCAGCCCCAGCATTTT	CASSLQGASQPQHF
TRBV5-1	NA	once	TRBJ1-2	TGCGCCAGTCAGAGTGGGGACCGGGGCTATGGCTACACCTTC	CASQSGDRGYGYTF
TRBV4-2	TRBD2	NA	TRBJ2-3	TGTGCCAGCAGCCAAGGGAGCGGGGGGGCCCGGGATTGGCCAGATACGCAGTATTTT	CASSQGSGGARDWPDTQYF
TRBV10-3	NA	NA	TRBJ2-1	TGTGCCATCAGCAAAAGACAGACACAAGGAACTAACAATGAGCAGTTCTTC	CAISKRQTQGTNNEQFF
TRBV6-5	TRBD1	NA	TRBJ2-2	TGTGCCAGCAGGCCGACAGGGACGAACACCGGGGAGCTGTTTTTT	CASRPTGTNTGELFF
TRBV11-2	NA	NA	TRBJ2-2	TGTGCCAGCAGCCGCATCATAACAAAGGGACCGAACACCGGGGAGCTGTTTTTT	CASSRIITKGPNTGELFF
TRBV5-6	TRBD1	once	TRBJ2-3	TGTGCCAGCAGCCCGGGGACAGGATACAACACAGATACGCAGTATTTT	CASSPGTGYNTDTQYF
TRBV9	TRBD1	NA	TRBJ1-6	TGTGCCAGCAGTGGGGGACAGGCCCATTCACCCCTCCACTTT	CASSGGQAHSPLHF
TRBV4-2	NA	few	TRBJ1-1	TGTGCCAGCAGCCCCATGGACAGAAACACTGAAGCTTTCTTT	CASSPMDRNTEAFF
TRBV4-1	NA	NA	TRBJ1-3	TGCGCCAGCAGCCAAGGGTTTGAATTCCGCTCTGGAAACACCATATATTTT	CASSQGFEFRSGNTIYF
TRBV11-2	TRBD1	NA	TRBJ1-6	TGTGCCAGCAGCTTCGGACAGGTTAGAAATTCACCCCTCCACTTT	CASSFGQVRNSPLHF
TRBV6-5	NA	NA	TRBJ1-5	TGTGCCAGCACTAAATCCTACCCCAATCAGCCCCAGCATTTT	CASTKSYPNQPQHF